The rows below give T cell receptor beta chains drawn from one sample of a study of beta chain features in type 1 diabetes. TCRdb's table, derived via immunoSEQ multiplex PCR, lists solely in-frame clones and lacks some. The sample holds roughly 180,000 clones, about 13% seen once. Input material: central memory CD4+ T cells from blood. These receptors all stem from a woman aged 18-29 years in good health. Both conserved end residues are part of each CDR3. The order of the fields is clone size, J gene, D gene, V gene, CDR3 protein, CDR3 DNA. A D gene is named only where the DNA matches it firmly. Size is stated for part of the rows, as once, few or many counts, or as a class when the clone is expanded.

clone_size: few; j_call: TRBJ1-5; d_call: NA; v_call: TRBV19; cdr3_aa: CASSIGKGLNHQPQHF; cdr3_nt: TGTGCCAGTAGTATAGGGAAGGGGCTCAACCATCAGCCCCAGCATTTT
clone_size: NA; j_call: TRBJ1-5; d_call: NA; v_call: TRBV28; cdr3_aa: CASSLIGGRIDQPQHF; cdr3_nt: TGTGCCAGCAGTTTGATCGGGGGGCGAATTGATCAGCCCCAGCATTTT
clone_size: few; j_call: TRBJ2-2; d_call: NA; v_call: TRBV28; cdr3_aa: CASSSGHWNTGELFF; cdr3_nt: TGTGCCAGCAGTTCGGGACACTGGAACACCGGGGAGCTGTTTTTT
clone_size: NA; j_call: TRBJ2-3; d_call: TRBD2; v_call: TRBV7-9; cdr3_aa: CASSLSETSGRSDTQYF; cdr3_nt: TGTGCCAGCAGCTTATCCGAAACTAGCGGGAGGTCAGATACGCAGTATTTT
clone_size: few; j_call: TRBJ1-5; d_call: NA; v_call: TRBV5-1; cdr3_aa: CASSLFGGYNQPQHF; cdr3_nt: TGCGCCAGCAGCTTGTTCGGGGGATACAATCAGCCCCAGCATTTT
clone_size: NA; j_call: TRBJ1-2; d_call: TRBD1; v_call: TRBV7-2; cdr3_aa: CASSLQQGGYTF; cdr3_nt: TGTGCCAGCAGCCTGCAACAGGGGGGCTACACCTTC
clone_size: NA; j_call: TRBJ2-7; d_call: NA; v_call: TRBV7-9; cdr3_aa: CASSLEISSYEQYF; cdr3_nt: TGTGCCAGCAGCTTAGAAATTAGCTCCTACGAGCAGTACTTC
clone_size: NA; j_call: TRBJ2-5; d_call: TRBD2; v_call: TRBV9; cdr3_aa: CASTRAQAGVGTQYF; cdr3_nt: TGTGCCAGCACCAGAGCGCAAGCGGGAGTGGGGACCCAGTACTTC
clone_size: NA; j_call: TRBJ2-3; d_call: NA; v_call: TRBV4-1; cdr3_aa: CASSQDGPGSTDTQYF; cdr3_nt: TGCGCCAGCAGCCAAGATGGGCCGGGGAGCACAGATACGCAGTATTTT
clone_size: NA; j_call: TRBJ2-7; d_call: TRBD2; v_call: TRBV7-3; cdr3_aa: CASSASGSHEQYF; cdr3_nt: TGTGCCAGCAGCGCTAGCGGGAGCCACGAGCAGTACTTC
clone_size: NA; j_call: TRBJ1-1; d_call: NA; v_call: TRBV29-1; cdr3_aa: CSVGNSEAFF; cdr3_nt: TGCAGCGTTGGTAACAGTGAAGCTTTCTTT
clone_size: medium-sized; j_call: TRBJ2-5; d_call: NA; v_call: TRBV29-1; cdr3_aa: CSVVEGQETQYF; cdr3_nt: TGCAGCGTTGTCGAGGGACAAGAGACCCAGTACTTC
clone_size: NA; j_call: TRBJ2-3; d_call: NA; v_call: TRBV7-2; cdr3_aa: CASSSRTGRSGDTQYF; cdr3_nt: TGTGCCAGCAGCTCAAGGACGGGAAGGTCGGGAGATACGCAGTATTTT
clone_size: NA; j_call: TRBJ1-5; d_call: NA; v_call: TRBV7-2; cdr3_aa: CASSIDINQPQHF; cdr3_nt: TGTGCCAGCAGCATCGACATCAATCAGCCCCAGCATTTT
clone_size: few; j_call: TRBJ1-1; d_call: TRBD1; v_call: TRBV5-1; cdr3_aa: CASSYGQGQRAFF; cdr3_nt: TGCGCCAGCAGCTACGGACAGGGCCAGCGAGCTTTCTTT
clone_size: NA; j_call: TRBJ2-1; d_call: TRBD1; v_call: TRBV7-9; cdr3_aa: CASSFPDRERNEQFF; cdr3_nt: TGTGCCAGCAGCTTTCCGGACAGGGAGAGGAATGAGCAGTTCTTC
clone_size: NA; j_call: TRBJ1-1; d_call: NA; v_call: TRBV5-4; cdr3_aa: CASRFGRMNTEAFF; cdr3_nt: TGTGCCAGCAGGTTTGGGAGGATGAACACTGAAGCTTTCTTT
clone_size: NA; j_call: TRBJ2-1; d_call: TRBD2; v_call: TRBV28; cdr3_aa: CASRRVAGADNEQFF; cdr3_nt: TGTGCCAGCAGACGTGTAGCGGGAGCTGACAATGAGCAGTTCTTC
clone_size: few; j_call: TRBJ2-4; d_call: TRBD1; v_call: TRBV28; cdr3_aa: CATVTGGVKSIQYF; cdr3_nt: TGTGCCACCGTGACAGGGGGGGTAAAAAGCATTCAGTACTTC
clone_size: few; j_call: TRBJ1-2; d_call: NA; v_call: TRBV7-2; cdr3_aa: CASSPTNGYGYTF; cdr3_nt: TGTGCCAGCAGCCCTACCAACGGCTATGGCTACACCTTC
clone_size: few; j_call: TRBJ2-5; d_call: NA; v_call: TRBV5-4; cdr3_aa: CASSLTLRETQYF; cdr3_nt: TGTGCCAGCAGCTTAACCCTTAGAGAGACCCAGTACTTC
clone_size: NA; j_call: TRBJ2-5; d_call: NA; v_call: TRBV4-3; cdr3_aa: CASSHGDSETQYF; cdr3_nt: TGCGCCAGCAGCCACGGGGATAGCGAGACCCAGTACTTC
clone_size: NA; j_call: TRBJ2-3; d_call: NA; v_call: TRBV7-9; cdr3_aa: CASSYQGNTDTQYF; cdr3_nt: TGTGCCAGCAGCTATCAGGGAAACACAGATACGCAGTATTTT
clone_size: NA; j_call: TRBJ1-3; d_call: NA; v_call: TRBV30; cdr3_aa: CAWREPGASGNTIYF; cdr3_nt: TGTGCCTGGAGGGAACCTGGGGCCTCTGGAAACACCATATATTTT
clone_size: NA; j_call: TRBJ2-3; d_call: NA; v_call: TRBV11-2; cdr3_aa: CASSLDRSYASTDTQYF; cdr3_nt: TGTGCCAGCAGCTTAGATCGTAGCTACGCTAGCACAGATACGCAGTATTTT
clone_size: NA; j_call: TRBJ1-1; d_call: TRBD1; v_call: TRBV2; cdr3_aa: CASKATGGITEAFF; cdr3_nt: TGTGCCAGCAAGGCAACAGGGGGCATCACTGAAGCTTTCTTT
clone_size: few; j_call: TRBJ2-7; d_call: NA; v_call: TRBV11-2; cdr3_aa: CASSSQGYEQYF; cdr3_nt: TGTGCCAGCAGCTCACAGGGATACGAGCAGTACTTC
clone_size: NA; j_call: TRBJ1-1; d_call: TRBD1; v_call: TRBV30; cdr3_aa: CAWSPLTGGRTEAFF; cdr3_nt: TGTGCCTGGAGTCCCCTAACAGGGGGCCGCACTGAAGCTTTCTTT
clone_size: few; j_call: TRBJ2-3; d_call: NA; v_call: TRBV2; cdr3_aa: CASSQQAADTQYF; cdr3_nt: TGTGCCAGCTCCCAGCAAGCGGCAGATACGCAGTATTTT
clone_size: NA; j_call: TRBJ1-1; d_call: NA; v_call: TRBV14; cdr3_aa: CASSQAQVRNTEAFF; cdr3_nt: TGTGCCAGCAGCCAAGCCCAGGTTCGGAACACTGAAGCTTTCTTT
clone_size: few; j_call: TRBJ2-3; d_call: NA; v_call: TRBV10-3; cdr3_aa: CAISKLDRFTDTQYF; cdr3_nt: TGTGCCATCAGTAAACTAGATCGGTTCACAGATACGCAGTATTTT
clone_size: few; j_call: TRBJ2-1; d_call: TRBD1; v_call: TRBV19; cdr3_aa: CASSTGQGTNEQFF; cdr3_nt: TGTGCCAGTAGTACTGGACAGGGGACCAATGAGCAGTTCTTC
clone_size: few; j_call: TRBJ2-3; d_call: NA; v_call: TRBV29-1; cdr3_aa: CSALEGADTQYF; cdr3_nt: TGCAGCGCCCTCGAGGGGGCAGATACGCAGTATTTT
clone_size: many; j_call: TRBJ1-1; d_call: NA; v_call: TRBV7-9; cdr3_aa: CASSLSQANTEAFF; cdr3_nt: TGTGCCAGCAGCTTAAGCCAGGCCAACACTGAAGCTTTCTTT
clone_size: NA; j_call: TRBJ2-5; d_call: NA; v_call: TRBV25-1; cdr3_aa: CASSEWGPGTQYF; cdr3_nt: TGTGCCAGCAGTGAATGGGGGCCGGGGACCCAGTACTTC
clone_size: many; j_call: TRBJ2-3; d_call: TRBD1; v_call: TRBV28; cdr3_aa: CASSTTGVTQYF; cdr3_nt: TGTGCCAGCAGTACGACAGGGGTGACGCAGTATTTT
clone_size: NA; j_call: TRBJ2-5; d_call: NA; v_call: TRBV18; cdr3_aa: CASSPRSAGKETQYF; cdr3_nt: TGTGCCAGCTCACCACGGTCGGCGGGGAAAGAGACCCAGTACTTC
clone_size: NA; j_call: TRBJ2-7; d_call: NA; v_call: TRBV9; cdr3_aa: CASSDGTPDEQYF; cdr3_nt: TGTGCCAGCAGCGACGGGACTCCCGACGAGCAGTACTTC
clone_size: NA; j_call: TRBJ2-3; d_call: NA; v_call: TRBV7-3; cdr3_aa: CASSPLQSTDTQYF; cdr3_nt: TGTGCCAGCAGCCCCCTTCAGAGCACAGATACGCAGTATTTT
clone_size: NA; j_call: TRBJ2-3; d_call: TRBD1; v_call: TRBV2; cdr3_aa: CASSGGQGADTQYF; cdr3_nt: TGTGCCAGCAGTGGAGGACAGGGGGCTGATACGCAGTATTTT
clone_size: NA; j_call: TRBJ2-3; d_call: NA; v_call: TRBV11-2; cdr3_aa: CASSSGQWNTQYF; cdr3_nt: TGTGCCAGCAGCTCAGGGCAGTGGAATACGCAGTATTTT
clone_size: NA; j_call: TRBJ2-2; d_call: NA; v_call: TRBV10-3; cdr3_aa: CAIRKGQNTGELFF; cdr3_nt: TGTGCCATCAGGAAGGGACAGAACACCGGGGAGCTGTTTTTT
clone_size: few; j_call: TRBJ2-7; d_call: NA; v_call: TRBV2; cdr3_aa: CASSAGYEQYF; cdr3_nt: TGTGCCAGCAGTGCCGGGTACGAGCAGTACTTC
clone_size: NA; j_call: TRBJ2-7; d_call: TRBD1; v_call: TRBV27; cdr3_aa: CASSLGQGSEQYF; cdr3_nt: TGTGCCAGCAGTTTGGGACAGGGGAGTGAGCAGTACTTC
clone_size: many; j_call: TRBJ2-2; d_call: NA; v_call: TRBV5-1; cdr3_aa: CASSFSGTHLNTGELFF; cdr3_nt: TGCGCCAGCAGCTTTTCCGGGACTCACCTTAACACCGGGGAGCTGTTTTTT
clone_size: NA; j_call: TRBJ2-7; d_call: TRBD1; v_call: TRBV29-1; cdr3_aa: CSVRDSRFHEQYF; cdr3_nt: TGCAGCGTTCGGGACAGTAGGTTCCACGAGCAGTACTTC